The 27 T cell receptor beta chains reported below all come from one sample, sequenced in a study of cytomegalovirus exposure and HLA in healthy donors. The PCR contained 60 Vbeta and 13 Jbeta primers. Assay: immunoSEQ multiplex PCR; the TCRdb copy retains only in-frame clones and omits some. The data hold roughly 110,000 clones, with around three quarters observed a single time. Specimen: PBMCs. These receptors all stem from a woman in her twenties or thirties in good health and CMV-seronegative.

The chain carries TRBV7-9 and TRBJ2-7, with 7 bases matching TRBD1. V was pared by 5 bases and J by 5 bases, with 12 bases of the junction left unmatched. This CDR3 is built from 15 residues. Germline lookup yields CDR1 SEHNR and CDR2 FQNEAQ (reference sequence). The CDR3 DNA follows: TGTGCCAGCAGCAAAACAGGGGTCGGGGTTGACGAGCAGTACTTC. Amino acids: CASSKTGVGVDEQYF. Complete variable domain (other parts from reference TRBV7-9 and TRBJ2-7): DTGVSQNPRHKITKRGQNVTFRCDPISEHNRLYWYRQTLGQGPEFLTYFQNEAQLEKSRLLSDRFSAERPKGSFSTLEIQRTEQGDSAMYLCASSKTGVGVDEQYFGPGTRLTVT.

J is TRBJ2-7 and V is TRBV29-1, with TRBD1 as a possible D gene (6 bases). V was shortened by 3 bases and J by 3 bases, with 21 bases between the two germline ends. Germline V gene lookup returns CDR1 SQVTM and CDR2 ANQGSEA. CDR3 length: 16 amino acids. The CDR3 DNA reads as TGCAGCGTTGAGTCTGTGACCGGGACAACGGGCTACGAGCAGTACTTC. Encoded protein: CSVESVTGTTGYEQYF.

The chain uses TRBV6-5 and TRBJ1-1; D call uncertain. The CDR3 loop spans 13 amino acids. CDR1 and CDR2 (germline): MNHEY, SVGAGI. The V end was cut by 4 bases, the J end by 1 base, with 7 bases between. DNA of the CDR3: TGTGCCAGCAGTTCCGAGGCGAACACTGAAGCTTTCTTT. Translated: CASSSEANTEAFF.

The rearrangement links TRBV6-6 to TRBJ1-2, with D tentatively TRBD1 (6 bases). Deletions cut 7 bases from V and 3 bases from J, with 15 bases between. CDR3 length: 14 residues. CDR1 MNHNY and CDR2 SVGAGI come from the germline V gene (reference sequence). The DNA for the CDR3 is TGTGCCAGCACCTACGGGGGGGCTGACTATGGCTACACCTTC. It is translated as CASTYGGADYGYTF.

The chain links TRBV6-6 to TRBJ1-2, with a possible D match to TRBD1 (6 bases). The CDR3 consists of 14 residues. Trimming took off 4 bases at V and 6 bases at J, with 15 bases between the two ends. Germline loops: CDR1 MNHNY, CDR2 SVGAGI (reference sequence). This chain's CDR3 is CASSLLDSVDGYTF. The CDR3 DNA reads as TGTGCCAGCAGTTTATTGGACAGTGTTGATGGCTACACCTTC.

This chain connects TRBV13 to TRBJ2-7, with 7 bases aligning to TRBD1. Germline CDR1 and CDR2: PRHDT and FYEKMQ (reference sequence). Trimming removed 5 bases from V and 4 bases from J; junction bases left unmatched: 8. The CDR3 is 14 residues long. In nucleotides, the CDR3 is TGTGCCAGCAGCCCACGGACAGGCGAGTACGAGCAGTACTTC. This translates into CASSPRTGEYEQYF.

The V gene is TRBV29-1, the J gene TRBJ1-1; D gene unclear. Deletions cut 7 bases from V and 0 bases from J, with 15 bases between. The CDR3 consists of 14 residues. Per the germline V gene, CDR1 is SQVTM and CDR2 is ANQGSEA. The CDR3 loop is CSARVGGMNTEAFF. The CDR3 nucleotides are TGCAGCGCCCGGGTCGGTGGCATGAACACTGAAGCTTTCTTT.

This clone was observed once. The V call is TRBV25-1, the J call TRBJ1-2; TRBD1 matches 9 bases. The CDR3 covers 14 residues. CDR1 is MGHDK and CDR2 is SYGVNS in the germline V gene. Trimming took 6 bases from V and 8 from J; bases not matched to a gene: 10. CDR3 loop: CASRETGGYKGYTF. The CDR3 DNA sequence: TGTGCCAGCAGAGAGACAGGGGGGTATAAGGGCTACACCTTC.

The J gene is TRBJ2-1, the V gene TRBV7-6; no reliable D call. Looked up from germline, CDR1 is SGHVS and CDR2 is FNYEAQ. CDR3 size: 15 residues. Trimming removed 1 base at V and 0 bases at J, with 7 bases between. The DNA for the CDR3 is TGTGCCAGCAGCTTAGTCGTGAGCTCCTACAATGAGCAGTTCTTC. Its protein product is CASSLVVSSYNEQFF.

The rearrangement links TRBV4-2 to TRBJ1-2; TRBD1 agrees at 12 bases. Germline trimming cut 1 base from V and 4 bases from J; bases unmatched to any gene: 7. The CDR3 consists of 17 residues. From germline, CDR1 is LGHNA and CDR2 YNFKEQ. The CDR3 bases are TGTGCCAGCAGCCAAGCTAGGGACAGGGGGCGCGGCTATGGCTACACCTTC. This sequence encodes CASSQARDRGRGYGYTF.

The J gene is TRBJ2-2, the V gene TRBV29-1; D remains unclear. CDR1 SQVTM and CDR2 ANQGSEA come from the germline V gene. The CDR3 extends over 13 amino acids. V was cut by 7 bases and J by 3 bases, with 12 bases left in between. The CDR3 nucleotides are TGCAGCGCCTATGGTCAGGACACCGGGGAGCTGTTTTTT. Translated: CSAYGQDTGELFF.

Only one count was recorded for this clone. The chain has TRBV6-6 and TRBJ1-2, with 8 positions matching TRBD1. Germline CDR1 MNHNY, CDR2 SVGAGI (reference sequence). The CDR3 is 16 amino acids. V shed 0 bases and J 2 bases; nucleotides not matched to a gene: 5. The CDR3 sequence: CASSYSMDRVNYGYTF. For the CDR3, the DNA is TGTGCCAGCAGTTACTCGATGGACAGGGTGAACTATGGCTACACCTTC.

The V gene is TRBV5-6, the J gene TRBJ1-2; D uncertain. V lost 0 bases and J 2 bases, leaving 8 bases between the germline ends. This CDR3 comprises 14 residues. Germline V lookup: CDR1 SGHDT, CDR2 YYEEEE. The CDR3 region has the DNA TGTGCCAGCAGCTTGGTGGGGAGAAACTATGGCTACACCTTC. Residues: CASSLVGRNYGYTF.

The rearrangement uses TRBV5-6 and TRBJ1-1; no reliable D call. The CDR3 spans 13 residues. V was pared by 7 bases and J by 0 bases, with 10 bases between. Looked up from germline, CDR1 is SGHDT and CDR2 is YYEEEE. CDR3 nucleotides: TGTGCCAGCCGCCCCCACATGAACACTGAAGCTTTCTTT. It specifies CASRPHMNTEAFF.

This chain connects TRBV5-8 to TRBJ2-7; TRBD2 matches at 7 bases. Germline CDR1 reads SGHTS; CDR2 reads YDEGEE. This CDR3 is built from 16 residues. J lost 5 bases, V lost 7 bases, and 18 bases had no gene match. CDR3 coding DNA: TGTGCCAGCGCCCGGCGGGAGCGGCCCAATCCCCACGAGCAGTACTTC. It specifies CASARRERPNPHEQYF.

Comment on this clone: The germline gene is not matched at one end of the junction; a read error may be the cause. The rearrangement uses TRBV5-1 and TRBJ1-2; 9 nucleotides agree with TRBD1. Germline assignment: CDR1 SGHRS and CDR2 YFSETQ. CDR3 length: 13 amino acids. CDR3 nucleotides: TGCGCCAGCAGTTTGGGACAGGGTGCCGGCTACACCTTC. As protein: CASSLGQGAGYTF. The full variable domain, its missing parts supplied by reference TRBV5-1 and TRBJ1-2, is KAGVTQTPRYLIKTRGQQVTLSCSPISGHRSVSWYQQTPGQGLQFLFEYFSETQRNKGNFPGRFSGRQFSNSRSEMNVSTLELGDSALYLCASSLGQGAGYTFGSGTRLTVV.

CDR3 nucleotides: TGCGCCAGCAGCTTGGACCCGGAGCTGAACACTGAAGCTTTCTTT. As protein: CASSLDPELNTEAFF. The chain combines TRBV5-1 with TRBJ1-1; D ambiguous. CDR3 size: 15 residues. Trimming took 0 bases from V and 0 from J, leaving 9 bases between them. Germline-derived CDR1 and CDR2 are SGHRS and YFSETQ.

The CDR3 reads CAWSGGLAGYIQYF. As DNA, the CDR3 is TGTGCCTGGAGTGGGGGACTAGCTGGTTACATTCAGTACTTC. The chain carries TRBV30 and TRBJ2-4; 9 nucleotides line up with TRBD2. CDR3 size: 14 residues. Germline assignment: CDR1 GTSNPN and CDR2 SVGIG (reference sequence). V shed 1 base and J 8 bases; nucleotides not matched to a gene: 6. The full variable domain, with the rest looked up from reference TRBV30 and TRBJ2-4, is SQTIHQWPATLVQPVGSPLSLECTVEGTSNPNLYWYRQAAGRGLQLLFYSVGIGQISSEVPQNLSASRPQDRQFILSSKKLLLSDSGFYLCAWSGGLAGYIQYFGAGTRLSVL.

This chain connects TRBV25-1 to TRBJ2-1; maybe TRBD2 (5 bases). The V end was cut by 4 bases, the J end by 7 bases, with 14 bases between. CDR3 length equals 14 residues. Looked up from germline, CDR1 is MGHDK and CDR2 is SYGVNS. DNA for the CDR3: TGTGCCAGCAGTGGAGGGCTAGTTGAGAATGAGCAGTTCTTC. Protein: CASSGGLVENEQFF.

The chain recombines TRBV19 with TRBJ1-5; D uncertain. V gave up 3 bases and J gave up 9 bases, with 15 bases separating them. The length of the CDR3 is 14 residues. The germline gives CDR1 LNHDA, CDR2 SQIVND (reference sequence). The CDR3 is CASSMRREEAPQHF. CDR3 nucleotides: TGTGCCAGTAGTATGAGGAGGGAAGAGGCGCCCCAGCATTTT. Drawing the rest from reference TRBV19 and TRBJ1-5, the complete variable domain is DGGITQSPKYLFRKEGQNVTLSCEQNLNHDAMYWYRQDPGQGLRLIYYSQIVNDFQKGDIAEGYSVSREKKESFPLTVTSAQKNPTAFYLCASSMRREEAPQHFGDGTRLSIL.

V usage is TRBV12-5 and J usage is TRBJ1-4, with D maybe TRBD1 (6 bases). The ends were cut back, 7 bases at V and 11 bases at J, with 20 bases in the middle. CDR1 and CDR2 (germline): LGHNT, FRNRAP. CDR3 length: 14 residues. The DNA for the CDR3 is TGTGCTAGTGCAACGGGACACGGGTTAAGGAAACTGTTTTTT. Its protein is CASATGHGLRKLFF.

This clone was picked up a small number of times. V is TRBV6-5 and J is TRBJ1-2; 7 bases align to TRBD1. CDR1 is MNHEY and CDR2 is SVGAGI in the germline V gene. The CDR3 has 15 residues. V shed 3 bases, J shed 4 bases, and the junction held 8 bases outside the gene matches. DNA for the CDR3: TGTGCCAGCAGTTATTCCGGGACAGATACCTATGGCTACACCTTC. Translation gives CASSYSGTDTYGYTF.

This clone appeared a few times. J is TRBJ2-3 and V is TRBV5-1; 10 bases map to TRBD1. Trimming took 0 bases from V and 5 from J; bases not matched to a gene: 6. CDR3 length: 16 amino acids. Germline CDR1 is SGHRS and CDR2 is YFSETQ. In DNA form, the CDR3 reads TGCGCCAGCAGCTTGGGAACGACAGGGGGCCTAGATACGCAGTATTTT. Its translation is CASSLGTTGGLDTQYF.

For this clone: This specimen includes other DNA sequences encoding the same CDR3. The chain is built from TRBV5-6 and TRBJ2-7, with D possibly being TRBD2 (6 bases). The V gene lost 1 base and the J gene lost 3 bases, with 20 bases spanning the gap. The CDR3 totals 17 residues. CDR1 SGHDT and CDR2 YYEEEE come from the germline V gene. This chain's CDR3 is CASSLFFTAGRGYEQYF. As DNA, the CDR3 is TGTGCCAGCAGCTTGTTCTTCACGGCGGGACGGGGCTACGAGCAGTACTTC. The variable domain in full, completed from reference TRBV5-6 and TRBJ2-7, reads DAGVTQSPTHLIKTRGQQVTLRCSPKSGHDTVSWYQQALGQGPQFIFQYYEEEERQRGNFPDRFSGHQFPNYSSELNVNALLLGDSALYLCASSLFFTAGRGYEQYFGPGTRLTVT.

This clone appeared a few times. V and J are TRBV6-6 and TRBJ1-2; a weak D match, TRBD1 (6 bases). This CDR3 comprises 15 residues. Germline CDR1 MNHNY, CDR2 SVGAGI (reference sequence). The V end lost 6 bases, the J end lost 8 bases, and 22 bases lay between the germline ends. CDR3 sequence: CASRPGRGRDLGYTF. The CDR3 DNA reads as TGTGCCAGCAGACCCGGCAGGGGACGAGATCTAGGCTACACCTTC.

V and J are TRBV2 and TRBJ1-1; no clear D. The CDR3 loop spans 11 amino acids. CDR1 is SNHLY, CDR2 FYNNEI, per germline. V dropped 1 base and J dropped 10 bases, with 7 bases sitting between them. Here the CDR3 reads CASSEVYGAFF. CDR3 sequence (DNA): TGTGCCAGCAGTGAAGTGTACGGAGCTTTCTTT.

The chain joins TRBV6-1 to TRBJ2-7, with TRBD1 identical over 8 bases. The germline V gene has CDR1 MNHNS and CDR2 SASEGT. The junction had 7 bases not matched to a gene; V was cut back by 3 bases and J by 3 bases. The CDR3 contains 15 residues. As DNA, the CDR3 is TGTGCCAGCAGTGATCTGGACAGGGTAAACTACGAGCAGTACTTC. Its translation: CASSDLDRVNYEQYF.